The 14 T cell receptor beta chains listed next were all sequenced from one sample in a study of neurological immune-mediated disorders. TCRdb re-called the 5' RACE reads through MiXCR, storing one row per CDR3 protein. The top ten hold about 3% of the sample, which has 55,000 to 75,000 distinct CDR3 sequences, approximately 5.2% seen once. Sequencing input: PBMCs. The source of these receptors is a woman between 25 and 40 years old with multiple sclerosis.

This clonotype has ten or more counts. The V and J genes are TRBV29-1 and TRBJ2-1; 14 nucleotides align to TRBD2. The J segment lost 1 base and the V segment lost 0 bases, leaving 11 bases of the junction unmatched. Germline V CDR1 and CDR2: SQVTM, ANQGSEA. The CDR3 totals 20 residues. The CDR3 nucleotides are TGCAGCGTTGAAGACGTCGGACTAGCGGGGGGTGGGTGGTCCTACAATGAGCAGTTCTTC. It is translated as CSVEDVGLAGGGWSYNEQFF.

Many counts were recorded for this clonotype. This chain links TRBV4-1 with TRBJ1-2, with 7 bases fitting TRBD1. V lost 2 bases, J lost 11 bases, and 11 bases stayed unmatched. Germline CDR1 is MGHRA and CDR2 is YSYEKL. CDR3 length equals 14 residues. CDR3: CASSQNRGRARYTF. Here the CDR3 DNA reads TGCGCCAGCAGCCAAAACAGGGGACGAGCTCGGTACACCTTC.

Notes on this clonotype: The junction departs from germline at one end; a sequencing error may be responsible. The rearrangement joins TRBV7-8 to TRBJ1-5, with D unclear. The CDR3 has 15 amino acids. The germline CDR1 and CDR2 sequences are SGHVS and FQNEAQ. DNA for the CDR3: TGTGCCAGCAGCTTAGAAGGGAGCGGCAATCAGCCCCAGAATTTT. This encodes CASSLEGSGNQPQNF. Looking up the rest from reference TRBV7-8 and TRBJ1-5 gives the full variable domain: GAGVSQSPRYKVAKRGQDVALRCDPISGHVSLFWYQQALGQGPEFLTYFQNEAQLDKSGLPSDRFFAERPEGSVSTLKIQRTQQEDSAVYLCASSLEGSGNQPQNFGDGTRLSIL.

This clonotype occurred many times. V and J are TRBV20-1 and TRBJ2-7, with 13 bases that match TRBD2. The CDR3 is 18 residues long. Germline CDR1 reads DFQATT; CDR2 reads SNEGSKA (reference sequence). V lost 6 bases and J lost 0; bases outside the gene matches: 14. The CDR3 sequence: CSAMGLAGTVRSSYEQYF. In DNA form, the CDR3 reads TGCAGTGCCATGGGACTAGCGGGGACTGTTAGGAGCTCCTACGAGCAGTACTTC.

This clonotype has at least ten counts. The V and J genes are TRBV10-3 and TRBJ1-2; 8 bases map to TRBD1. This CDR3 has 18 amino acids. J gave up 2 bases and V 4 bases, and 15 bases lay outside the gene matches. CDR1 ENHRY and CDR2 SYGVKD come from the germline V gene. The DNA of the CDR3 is TGTGCCATCAGTGCATCCCCCCGGGGCAGGGGGCGCAACTATGGCTACACCTTC. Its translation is CAISASPRGRGRNYGYTF.

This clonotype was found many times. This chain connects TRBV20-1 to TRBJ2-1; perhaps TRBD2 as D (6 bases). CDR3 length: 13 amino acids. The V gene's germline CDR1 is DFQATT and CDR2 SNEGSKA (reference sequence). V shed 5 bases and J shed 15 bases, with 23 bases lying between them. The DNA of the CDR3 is TGCAGTGCTCAAACCCCCGCGGGAACCGGGCTGTTCTTC. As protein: CSAQTPAGTGLFF.

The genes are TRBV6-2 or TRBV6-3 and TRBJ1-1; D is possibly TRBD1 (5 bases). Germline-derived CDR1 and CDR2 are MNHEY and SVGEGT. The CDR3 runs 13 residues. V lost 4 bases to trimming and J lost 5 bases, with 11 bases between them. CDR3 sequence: CASSFRDGTEAFF. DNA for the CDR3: TGTGCCAGCAGTTTTCGGGACGGGACTGAAGCTTTCTTT.

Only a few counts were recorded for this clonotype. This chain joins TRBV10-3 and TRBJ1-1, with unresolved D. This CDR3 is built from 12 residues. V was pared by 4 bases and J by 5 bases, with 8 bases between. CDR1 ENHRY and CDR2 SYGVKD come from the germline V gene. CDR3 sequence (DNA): TGTGCCATCAGTGTTTGGGGAACTGAAGCTTTCTTT. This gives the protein CAISVWGTEAFF.

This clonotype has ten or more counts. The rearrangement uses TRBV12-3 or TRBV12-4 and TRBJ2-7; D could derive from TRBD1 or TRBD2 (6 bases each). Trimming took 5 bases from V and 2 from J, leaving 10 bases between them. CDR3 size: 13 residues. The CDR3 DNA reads TGTGCCAGCAGTACGAGGGGGGCCTACGAGCAGTACTTC. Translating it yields CASSTRGAYEQYF.

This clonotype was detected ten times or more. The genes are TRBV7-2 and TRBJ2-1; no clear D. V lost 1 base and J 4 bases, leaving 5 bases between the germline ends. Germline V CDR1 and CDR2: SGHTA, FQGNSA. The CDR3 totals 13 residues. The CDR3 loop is CASSLDKYNEQFF. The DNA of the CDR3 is TGTGCCAGCAGCTTAGACAAATACAATGAGCAGTTCTTC.

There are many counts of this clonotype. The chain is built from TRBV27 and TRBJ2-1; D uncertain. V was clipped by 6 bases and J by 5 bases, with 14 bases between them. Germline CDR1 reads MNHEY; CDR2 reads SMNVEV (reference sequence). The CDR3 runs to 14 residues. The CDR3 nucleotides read TGTGCCAGCAGCCTTGACCAGTTCCACAATGAGCAGTTCTTC. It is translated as CASSLDQFHNEQFF.

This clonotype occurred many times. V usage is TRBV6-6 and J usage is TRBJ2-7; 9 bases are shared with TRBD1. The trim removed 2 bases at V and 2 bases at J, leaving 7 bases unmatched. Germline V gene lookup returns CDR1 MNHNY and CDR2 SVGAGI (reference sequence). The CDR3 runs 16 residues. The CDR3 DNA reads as TGTGCCAGCAGTTACGGGGACAGGGAAACGACCTACGAGCAGTACTTC. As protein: CASSYGDRETTYEQYF.

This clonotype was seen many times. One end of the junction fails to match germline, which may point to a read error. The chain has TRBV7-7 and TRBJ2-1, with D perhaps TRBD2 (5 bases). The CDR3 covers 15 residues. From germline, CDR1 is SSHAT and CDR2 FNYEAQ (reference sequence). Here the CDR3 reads CASSLGGLSYNEQFF. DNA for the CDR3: TGTGCTAGCAGCTTAGGAGGTCTCTCCTACAATGAGCAGTTCTTC.

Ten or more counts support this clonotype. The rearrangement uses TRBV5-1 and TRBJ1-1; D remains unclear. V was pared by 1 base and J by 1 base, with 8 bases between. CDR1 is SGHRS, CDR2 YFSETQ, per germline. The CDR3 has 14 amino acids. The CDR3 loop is CASSLSGENTEAFF. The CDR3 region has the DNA TGCGCCAGCAGCTTGTCCGGGGAGAACACTGAAGCTTTCTTT. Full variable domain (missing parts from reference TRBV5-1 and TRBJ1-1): KAGVTQTPRYLIKTRGQQVTLSCSPISGHRSVSWYQQTPGQGLQFLFEYFSETQRNKGNFPGRFSGRQFSNSRSEMNVSTLELGDSALYLCASSLSGENTEAFFGQGTRLTVV.